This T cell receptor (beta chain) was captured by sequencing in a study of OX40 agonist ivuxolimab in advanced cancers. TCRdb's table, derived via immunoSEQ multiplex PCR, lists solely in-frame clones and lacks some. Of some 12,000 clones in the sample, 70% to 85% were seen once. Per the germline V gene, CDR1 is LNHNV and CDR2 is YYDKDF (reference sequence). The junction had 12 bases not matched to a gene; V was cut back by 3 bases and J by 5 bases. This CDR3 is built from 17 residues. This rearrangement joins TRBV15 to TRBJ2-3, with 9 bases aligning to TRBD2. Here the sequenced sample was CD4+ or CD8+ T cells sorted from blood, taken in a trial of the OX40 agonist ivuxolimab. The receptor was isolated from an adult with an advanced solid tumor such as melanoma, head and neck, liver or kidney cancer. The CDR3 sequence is CATSSTYSGSGGDTQYF. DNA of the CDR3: TGTGCCACCAGCAGTACTTATAGCGGGAGTGGTGGAGATACGCAGTATTTT.